These 10 T cell receptor beta chains were all obtained from the same sample, sequenced in a study of T-cell memory formation after mild COVID-19. TCRdb re-analysed the 5' RACE reads in MiXCR, keeping a single row per CDR3 protein. The sample lists 550,000 to 600,000 distinct CDR3 sequences, less than 25% occurring once. Sequencing was performed on PBMCs or a T cell subset sorted from them (not recorded which). The source is an adult woman who had mild COVID-19 (a few samples of this study predate the infection). Cell type and time point are not known.

This clonotype has more than one count but fewer than ten. V and J are TRBV4-1 and TRBJ2-5, with D perhaps given as TRBD1 or TRBD2 (5 bases each). The length of the CDR3 is 14 residues. The germline CDR1 and CDR2 sequences are MGHRA and YSYEKL. V dropped 2 bases and J dropped 5 bases, with 12 bases sitting between them. The CDR3 sequence is CASSQSGPGETQYF. Written as DNA, the CDR3 is TGCGCCAGCAGCCAATCGGGACCTGGGGAGACCCAGTACTTC.

In its sample, this clonotype was seen a few times. This chain joins TRBV20-1 and TRBJ2-7; the match to TRBD1 covers 8 bases. The length of the CDR3 is 14 residues. Per the germline V gene, CDR1 is DFQATT and CDR2 is SNEGSKA (reference sequence). V trimming: 6 bases; J trimming: 1 base; junction bases outside the gene matches: 8. The CDR3 region is CSATGTGISYEQYF. The CDR3, as DNA: TGCAGTGCAACCGGGACAGGAATTTCCTACGAGCAGTACTTC.

The rearrangement links TRBV11-2 to TRBJ1-5, with TRBD1 identical over 8 bases. V shed 1 base, J shed 6 bases, and the junction held 5 bases outside the gene matches. Germline V gene data show CDR1 as SGHAT and CDR2 as FQNNGV. CDR3 length equals 15 residues. Here the CDR3 DNA reads TGTGCCAGCAGCTTAGGAACAGGGGGAAGTCAGCCCCAGCATTTT. It encodes CASSLGTGGSQPQHF.

The sample holds a few counts of this clonotype. This rearrangement joins TRBV18 to TRBJ2-7; D is perhaps TRBD2 (6 bases). Germline CDR1 reads KGHSH; CDR2 reads LQKENI. Trimming stripped 0 bases from V and 2 bases from J, with 14 bases between. The CDR3 runs 16 residues. CDR3 sequence: CASSPPSSRDPYEQYF. The DNA for the CDR3 is TGTGCCAGCTCACCACCTTCTTCGCGGGACCCCTACGAGCAGTACTTC.

The table lists this clonotype with a few counts. V and J are TRBV5-1 and TRBJ2-7; unclear D gene. Germline V gene sequence: CDR1 SGHRS, CDR2 YFSETQ. The CDR3 sequence is 14 residues long. The V end lost 0 bases, the J end lost 3 bases, and 10 bases lay between the germline ends. CDR3 DNA: TGCGCCAGCAGCTTGGGGGCAACAGTCTACGAGCAGTACTTC. Translating gives CASSLGATVYEQYF.

This clonotype was found a few times. The chain uses TRBV9 and TRBJ2-4, with 7 bases that match TRBD1. Germline loops: CDR1 SGDLS, CDR2 YYNGEE. With 0 bases clipped from V and 6 bases from J, the junction kept 6 bases outside the gene matches. The CDR3 sequence is 15 residues long. The CDR3 spells CASSVEGQRPNIQYF. The CDR3 DNA reads as TGTGCCAGCAGCGTAGAGGGACAGAGACCAAACATTCAGTACTTC.

This clonotype was seen only a few times. The gene calls are TRBV2 and TRBJ2-7, with 9 bases fitting TRBD2. Trimming at V came to 6 bases and at J to 3 bases, leaving 12 bases not matched to a gene. CDR1 is SNHLY and CDR2 is FYNNEI in the germline V gene. CDR3 length equals 16 residues. Written as DNA, the CDR3 is TGTGCCAGCAGCTTACTCGGTAGCGGGAGCCTCTACGAGCAGTACTTC. As protein: CASSLLGSGSLYEQYF. Variable domain in full (rest from reference TRBV2 and TRBJ2-7): EPEVTQTPSHQVTQMGQEVILRCVPISNHLYFYWYRQILGQKVEFLVSFYNNEISEKSEIFDDQFSVERPDGSNFTLKIRSTKLEDSAMYFCASSLLGSGSLYEQYFGPGTRLTVT.

This clonotype was picked up a small number of times. This chain joins TRBV6-2 or TRBV6-3 and TRBJ2-1; D ambiguous. CDR1 is MNHEY and CDR2 is SVGEGT in the germline V gene. The CDR3 is 15 amino acids. V shed 2 bases and J shed 5 bases, with 13 bases lying between them. The CDR3 bases are TGTGCCAGCAGTTACACTCTGCTCAGGAACAATGAGCAGTTCTTC. It encodes CASSYTLLRNNEQFF.

This chain links TRBV6-2 or TRBV6-3 with TRBJ2-7; D not resolved. This CDR3 has 13 residues. V lost 5 bases and J lost 6, with 14 bases in between. Germline CDR1 reads MNHEY; CDR2 reads SVGEGT. The CDR3: CASSTDSRGEQYF. The CDR3 coding sequence is TGTGCCAGCAGTACTGATAGCCGCGGCGAGCAGTACTTC.

This chain links TRBV12-3 or TRBV12-4 with TRBJ2-1; no clear D. The V end lost 4 bases, the J end lost 0 bases, and 16 bases lay between the germline ends. CDR3 length: 17 residues. CDR3 DNA: TGTGCCAGCAGTTCCCAAAACCCAGGCCTCTCCTACAATGAGCAGTTCTTC. Protein product: CASSSQNPGLSYNEQFF.